The sequence of this T cell receptor (beta chain) was determined in a study of T cell responses to AZD1222 COVID-19 vaccine. Study in general: Pooling covered second doses at about 4 or about 12 weeks. Overall study findings and caveats: Baseline seropositivity characterized only a handful of AZD1222 recipients. Among vaccine-associated CD4 TCRs, coverage spanned spike, with dominance at 160-218 and 743-854.

Concerning this clone: The antigen is unknown.

The germline CDR1 and CDR2 sequences are SGDLS and YYNGEE. After removal of 0 bases from V and 1 base from J, the junction contained 17 bases not matched to a gene. The CDR3 runs to 21 residues. The method was immunoSEQ multiplex PCR; TCRdb's version includes in-frame clones alone and lacks a portion of them. The sample has approximately 190,000 clones, just over 90% seen once; the top ten hold roughly 0.98%. The source of this sequence is an adult in good health. Material: peripheral blood, obtained on day 0 of AZD1222 vaccination. The gene calls are TRBV9 and TRBJ2-3, with 10 bases fitting TRBD2. For the CDR3, the DNA is TGTGCCAGCAGCGTAGACGATCCCCTAGCGGGAGTAATTGTAGGCACAGATACGCAGTATTTT. Encoded protein: CASSVDDPLAGVIVGTDTQYF.